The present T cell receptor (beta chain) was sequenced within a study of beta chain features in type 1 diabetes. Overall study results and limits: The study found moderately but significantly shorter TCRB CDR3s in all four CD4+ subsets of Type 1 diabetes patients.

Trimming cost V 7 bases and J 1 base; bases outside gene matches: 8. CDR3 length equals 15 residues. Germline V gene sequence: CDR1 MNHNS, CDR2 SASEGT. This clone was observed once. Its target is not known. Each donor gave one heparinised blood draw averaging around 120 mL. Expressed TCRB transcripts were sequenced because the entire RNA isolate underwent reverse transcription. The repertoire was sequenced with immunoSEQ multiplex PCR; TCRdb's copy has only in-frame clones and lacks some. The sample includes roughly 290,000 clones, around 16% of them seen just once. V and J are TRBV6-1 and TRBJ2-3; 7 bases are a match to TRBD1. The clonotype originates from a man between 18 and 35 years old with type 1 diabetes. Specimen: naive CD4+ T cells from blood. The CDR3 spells CASMGPQGRTDTQYF. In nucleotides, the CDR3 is TGTGCCAGCATGGGCCCACAGGGGCGCACAGATACGCAGTATTTT.